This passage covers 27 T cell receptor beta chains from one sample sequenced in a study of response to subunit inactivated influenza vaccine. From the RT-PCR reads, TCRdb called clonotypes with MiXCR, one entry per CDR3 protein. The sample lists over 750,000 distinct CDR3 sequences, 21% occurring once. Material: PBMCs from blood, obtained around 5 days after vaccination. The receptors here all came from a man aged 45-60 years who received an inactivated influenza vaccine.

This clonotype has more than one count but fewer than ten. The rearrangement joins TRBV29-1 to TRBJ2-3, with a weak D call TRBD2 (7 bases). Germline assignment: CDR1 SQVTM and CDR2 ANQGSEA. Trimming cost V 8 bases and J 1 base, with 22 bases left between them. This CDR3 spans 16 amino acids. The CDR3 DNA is TGCAGCACGGGCCGGAGGGGGGGAGAGGGCACAGATACGCAGTATTTT. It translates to CSTGRRGGEGTDTQYF.

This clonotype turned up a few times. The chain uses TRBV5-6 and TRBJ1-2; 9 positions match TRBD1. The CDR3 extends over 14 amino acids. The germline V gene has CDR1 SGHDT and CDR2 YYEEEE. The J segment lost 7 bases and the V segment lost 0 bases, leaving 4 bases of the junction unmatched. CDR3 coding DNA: TGTGCCAGCAGCTTGGGACAGGGGGTGTTTGGCTACACCTTC. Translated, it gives CASSLGQGVFGYTF.

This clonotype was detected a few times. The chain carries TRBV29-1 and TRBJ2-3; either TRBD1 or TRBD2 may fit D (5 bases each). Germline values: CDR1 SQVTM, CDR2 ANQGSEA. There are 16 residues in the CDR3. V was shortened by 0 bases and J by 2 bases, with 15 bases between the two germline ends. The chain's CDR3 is CSVEDARDRLTDTQYF. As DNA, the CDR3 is TGCAGCGTTGAAGATGCCAGGGACCGACTCACAGATACGCAGTATTTT.

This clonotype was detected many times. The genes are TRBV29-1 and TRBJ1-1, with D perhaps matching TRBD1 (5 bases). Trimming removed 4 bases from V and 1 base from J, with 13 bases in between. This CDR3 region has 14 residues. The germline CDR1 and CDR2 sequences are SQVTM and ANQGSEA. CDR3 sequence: CSVGPRGGNTEAFF. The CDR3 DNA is TGCAGCGTTGGCCCCCGTGGGGGGAACACTGAAGCTTTCTTT.

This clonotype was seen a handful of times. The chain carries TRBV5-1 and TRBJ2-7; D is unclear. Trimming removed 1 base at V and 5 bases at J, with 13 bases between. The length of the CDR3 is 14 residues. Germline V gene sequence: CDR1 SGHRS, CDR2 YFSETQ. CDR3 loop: CASSLSGTFNEQYF. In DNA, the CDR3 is TGCGCCAGCAGCTTGTCTGGAACCTTTAACGAGCAGTACTTC.

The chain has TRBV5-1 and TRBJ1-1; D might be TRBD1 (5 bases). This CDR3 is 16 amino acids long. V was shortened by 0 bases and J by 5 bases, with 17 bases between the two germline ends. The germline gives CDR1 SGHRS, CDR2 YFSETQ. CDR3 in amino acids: CASSLGGVGPWTEAFF. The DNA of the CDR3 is TGCGCCAGCAGCTTGGGGGGGGTAGGCCCGTGGACTGAAGCTTTCTTT.

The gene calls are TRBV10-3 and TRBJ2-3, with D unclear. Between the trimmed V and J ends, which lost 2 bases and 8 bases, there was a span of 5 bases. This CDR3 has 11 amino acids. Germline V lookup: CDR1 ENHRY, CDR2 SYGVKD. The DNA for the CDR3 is TGTGCCATCAGTGAGACCGTTACGCAGTATTTT. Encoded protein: CAISETVTQYF.

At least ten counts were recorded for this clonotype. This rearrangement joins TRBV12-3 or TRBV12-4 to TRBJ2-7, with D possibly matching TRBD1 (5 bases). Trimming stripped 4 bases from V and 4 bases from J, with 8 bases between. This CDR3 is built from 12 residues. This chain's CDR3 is CASSSDRYEQYF. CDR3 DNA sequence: TGTGCCAGCAGTTCCGACAGATACGAGCAGTACTTC.

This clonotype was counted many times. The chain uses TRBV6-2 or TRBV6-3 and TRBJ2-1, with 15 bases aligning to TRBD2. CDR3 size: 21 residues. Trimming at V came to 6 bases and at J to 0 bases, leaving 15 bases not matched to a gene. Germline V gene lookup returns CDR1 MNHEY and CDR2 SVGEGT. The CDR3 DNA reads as TGTGCCAGCAGGGGGATCTCCGGGACTAGCGGGAGGATTAGCTCCTACAATGAGCAGTTCTTC. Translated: CASRGISGTSGRISSYNEQFF.

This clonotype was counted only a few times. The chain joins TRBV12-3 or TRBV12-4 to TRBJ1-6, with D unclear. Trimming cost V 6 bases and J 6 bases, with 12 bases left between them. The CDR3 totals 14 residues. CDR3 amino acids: CASSPFGLNSPLHF. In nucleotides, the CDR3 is TGTGCCAGCAGCCCCTTCGGACTTAATTCACCCCTCCACTTT.

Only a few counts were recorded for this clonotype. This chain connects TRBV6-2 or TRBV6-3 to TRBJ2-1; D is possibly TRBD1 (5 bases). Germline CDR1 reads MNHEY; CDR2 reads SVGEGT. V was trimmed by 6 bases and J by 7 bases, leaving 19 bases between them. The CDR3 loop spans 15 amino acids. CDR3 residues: CASSKGFESGNEQFF. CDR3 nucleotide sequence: TGTGCCAGCAGCAAGGGGTTTGAGTCAGGTAATGAGCAGTTCTTC.

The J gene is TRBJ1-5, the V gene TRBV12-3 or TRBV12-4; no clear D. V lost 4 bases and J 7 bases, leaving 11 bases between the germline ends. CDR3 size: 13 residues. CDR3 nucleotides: TGTGCCAGCAGTTGGGATGGTCGACAGCCCCAGCATTTT. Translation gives CASSWDGRQPQHF.

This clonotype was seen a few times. CDR3 sequence: CASSQSLVTGELFF. CDR3 sequence (DNA): TGCGCCAGCAGCCAGTCACTAGTGACCGGGGAGCTGTTTTTT. This chain joins TRBV4-3 and TRBJ2-2; tentatively, D is TRBD2 (5 bases). The CDR3 contains 14 residues. Between the trimmed V and J ends, which lost 3 bases and 5 bases, there was a span of 10 bases. CDR1 is LGHNA and CDR2 is YSLEER in the germline V gene.

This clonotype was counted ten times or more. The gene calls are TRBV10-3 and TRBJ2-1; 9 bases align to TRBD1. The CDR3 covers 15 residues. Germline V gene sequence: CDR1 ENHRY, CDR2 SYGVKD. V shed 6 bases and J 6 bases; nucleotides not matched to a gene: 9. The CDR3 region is CAIRGDRDPSNEQFF. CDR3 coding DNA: TGTGCCATCAGGGGGGACAGGGACCCCAGCAATGAGCAGTTCTTC.

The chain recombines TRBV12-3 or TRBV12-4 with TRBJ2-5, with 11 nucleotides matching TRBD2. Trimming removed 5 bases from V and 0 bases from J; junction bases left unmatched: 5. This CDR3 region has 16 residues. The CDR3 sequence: CASSPTSGGYQETQYF. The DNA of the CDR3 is TGTGCCAGCAGTCCAACTAGCGGGGGTTACCAAGAGACCCAGTACTTC.

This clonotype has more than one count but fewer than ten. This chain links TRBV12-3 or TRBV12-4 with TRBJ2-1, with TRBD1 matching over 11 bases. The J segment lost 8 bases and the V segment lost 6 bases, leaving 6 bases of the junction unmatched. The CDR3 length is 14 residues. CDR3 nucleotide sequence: TGTGCCAGCAGCCCAAGGACAGGGGGCGATGAGCAGTTCTTC. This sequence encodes CASSPRTGGDEQFF.

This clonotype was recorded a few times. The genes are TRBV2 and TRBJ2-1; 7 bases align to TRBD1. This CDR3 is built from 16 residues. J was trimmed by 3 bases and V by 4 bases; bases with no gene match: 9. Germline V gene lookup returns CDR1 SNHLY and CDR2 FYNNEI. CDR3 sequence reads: CASSVDRVALYNEQFF. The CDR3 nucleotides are TGTGCCAGCAGTGTAGACAGGGTTGCCCTCTACAATGAGCAGTTCTTC.

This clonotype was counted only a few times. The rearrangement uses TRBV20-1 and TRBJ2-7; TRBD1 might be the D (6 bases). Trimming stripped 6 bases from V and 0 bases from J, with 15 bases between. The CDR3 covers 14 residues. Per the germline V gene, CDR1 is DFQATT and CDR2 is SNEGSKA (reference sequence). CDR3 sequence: CSARIPTGSYEQYF. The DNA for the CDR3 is TGCAGTGCCCGAATCCCGACAGGCTCCTACGAGCAGTACTTC.

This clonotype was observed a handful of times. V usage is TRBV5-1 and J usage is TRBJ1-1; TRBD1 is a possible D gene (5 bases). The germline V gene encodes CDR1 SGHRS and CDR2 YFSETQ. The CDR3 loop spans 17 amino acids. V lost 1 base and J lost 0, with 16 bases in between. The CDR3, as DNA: TGCGCCAGCAGCTTGAGGTACCAGGGAAACATGAACACTGAAGCTTTCTTT. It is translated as CASSLRYQGNMNTEAFF.

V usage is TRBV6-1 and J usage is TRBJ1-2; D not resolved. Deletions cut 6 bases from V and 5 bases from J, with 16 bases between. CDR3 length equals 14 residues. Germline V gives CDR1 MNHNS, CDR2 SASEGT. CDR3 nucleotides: TGTGCCAGCAGCCCCCAGCATCCCGGGTATGGCTACACCTTC. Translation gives CASSPQHPGYGYTF.

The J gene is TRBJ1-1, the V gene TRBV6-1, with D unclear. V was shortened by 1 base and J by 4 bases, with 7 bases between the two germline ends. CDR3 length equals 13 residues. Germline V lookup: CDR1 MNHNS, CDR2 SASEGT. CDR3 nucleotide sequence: TGTGCCAGCAGTGAAGTACGGCCCACTGAAGCTTTCTTT. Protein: CASSEVRPTEAFF.

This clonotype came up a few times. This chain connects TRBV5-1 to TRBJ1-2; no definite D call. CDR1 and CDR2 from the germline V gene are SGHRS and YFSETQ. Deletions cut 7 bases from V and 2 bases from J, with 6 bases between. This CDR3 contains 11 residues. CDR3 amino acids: CASRSNYGYTF. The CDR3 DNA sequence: TGCGCCAGCCGATCAAACTATGGCTACACCTTC. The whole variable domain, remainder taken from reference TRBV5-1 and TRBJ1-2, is KAGVTQTPRYLIKTRGQQVTLSCSPISGHRSVSWYQQTPGQGLQFLFEYFSETQRNKGNFPGRFSGRQFSNSRSEMNVSTLELGDSALYLCASRSNYGYTFGSGTRLTVV.

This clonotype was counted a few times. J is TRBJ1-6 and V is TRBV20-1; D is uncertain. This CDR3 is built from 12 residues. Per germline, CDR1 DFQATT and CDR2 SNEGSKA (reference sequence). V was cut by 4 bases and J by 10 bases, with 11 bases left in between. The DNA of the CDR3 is TGCAGTGCTAATACCTATACCTCACCCCTCCACTTT. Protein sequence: CSANTYTSPLHF.

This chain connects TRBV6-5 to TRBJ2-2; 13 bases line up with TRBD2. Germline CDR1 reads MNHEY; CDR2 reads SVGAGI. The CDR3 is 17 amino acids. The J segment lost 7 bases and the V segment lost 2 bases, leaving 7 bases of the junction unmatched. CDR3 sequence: CASSYTSGGAWIGELFF. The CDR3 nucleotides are TGTGCCAGCAGTTACACTAGCGGGGGGGCCTGGATCGGGGAGCTGTTTTTT.

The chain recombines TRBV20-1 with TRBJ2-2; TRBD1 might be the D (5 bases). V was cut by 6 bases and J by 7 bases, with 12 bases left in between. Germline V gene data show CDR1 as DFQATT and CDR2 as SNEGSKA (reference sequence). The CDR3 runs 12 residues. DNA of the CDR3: TGCAGTGCAAAATCGACAGACGGGGAGCTGTTTTTT. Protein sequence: CSAKSTDGELFF.

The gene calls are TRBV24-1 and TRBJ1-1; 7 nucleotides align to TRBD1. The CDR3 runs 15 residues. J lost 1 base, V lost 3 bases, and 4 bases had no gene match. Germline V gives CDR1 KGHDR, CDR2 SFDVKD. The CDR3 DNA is TGTGCCACCAGTGATGCCGGGACAGAGAACACTGAAGCTTTCTTT. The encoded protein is CATSDAGTENTEAFF.

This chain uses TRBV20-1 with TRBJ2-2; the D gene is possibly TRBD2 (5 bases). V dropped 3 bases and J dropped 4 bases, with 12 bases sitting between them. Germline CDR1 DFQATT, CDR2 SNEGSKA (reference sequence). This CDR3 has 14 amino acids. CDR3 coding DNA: TGCAGTGCTAGTCGGGGAGTGGGCACCGGGGAGCTGTTTTTT. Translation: CSASRGVGTGELFF.